This passage covers 8 T cell receptor beta chains from one sample sequenced in a study of blood T cell repertoires in COVID-19. Generated by immunoSEQ multiplex PCR, the TCRdb table keeps only in-frame clones and is missing some. The sample contains roughly 87,000 clones, about 88% of which appear only once. Specimen: peripheral blood. Source of these receptors: an older woman with acute or convalescent COVID-19.

The rearrangement uses TRBV9 and TRBJ1-5; the D is unclear. From germline, CDR1 is SGDLS and CDR2 YYNGEE. The V and J ends lost 4 bases and 10 bases respectively, with 15 bases between them. The CDR3 loop spans 13 amino acids. The CDR3 DNA reads TGTGCCAGCAGCCGCGGCGAGGGCCGACCCCAGCATTTT. As protein: CASSRGEGRPQHF.

The chain is built from TRBV19 and TRBJ1-5; tentative D call: TRBD1 (6 bases). V gave up 5 bases and J gave up 4 bases, with 15 bases separating them. The V gene's germline CDR1 is LNHDA and CDR2 SQIVND (reference sequence). The CDR3 contains 15 residues. CDR3 DNA: TGTGCCAGTAGTTCCGGGACACGGCTAAATCAGCCCCAGCATTTT. It is translated as CASSSGTRLNQPQHF.

The chain has TRBV5-1 and TRBJ2-1; 10 bases are a match to TRBD2. J lost 4 bases, V lost 0 bases, and 7 bases had no gene match. This CDR3 comprises 17 residues. Germline V CDR1 and CDR2: SGHRS, YFSETQ. The CDR3 DNA is TGCGCCAGCAGCTTGGGTCTCCCTAGCGGGGGATACAATGAGCAGTTCTTC. Its translation is CASSLGLPSGGYNEQFF.

The chain is built from TRBV9 and TRBJ2-2; no clear D. The CDR3 is 14 amino acids. With 0 bases removed from V and 5 bases from J, the gap between germline ends came to 8 bases. CDR1 and CDR2 from the germline V gene are SGDLS and YYNGEE. CDR3: CASSVVAGTGELFF. The DNA for the CDR3 is TGTGCCAGCAGCGTAGTAGCCGGAACCGGGGAGCTGTTTTTT. Together with reference TRBV9 and TRBJ2-2, the CDR3 gives the full variable domain: DSGVTQTPKHLITATGQRVTLRCSPRSGDLSVYWYQQSLDQGLQFLIQYYNGEERAKGNILERFSAQQFPDLHSELNLSSLELGDSALYFCASSVVAGTGELFFGEGSRLTVL.

The chain links TRBV12-5 to TRBJ1-1; 12 bases align to TRBD1. V was clipped by 5 bases and J by 1 base; unmatched bases: 2. CDR3 length: 15 residues. Germline V gene lookup returns CDR1 LGHNT and CDR2 FRNRAP. The CDR3 loop is CASGRDRGPNTEAFF. In nucleotides, the CDR3 is TGTGCTAGTGGTAGGGACAGGGGGCCGAACACTGAAGCTTTCTTT. Variable domain in full (rest from reference TRBV12-5 and TRBJ1-1): DARVTQTPRHKVTEMGQEVTMRCQPILGHNTVFWYRQTMMQGLELLAYFRNRAPLDDSGMPKDRFSAEMPDATLATLKIQPSEPRDSAVYFCASGRDRGPNTEAFFGQGTRLTVV.

The V and J genes are TRBV6-5 and TRBJ1-1; 7 bases map to TRBD1. Germline loops: CDR1 MNHEY, CDR2 SVGAGI. Trimming removed 5 bases from V and 8 bases from J; junction bases left unmatched: 5. This CDR3 is 12 amino acids long. The CDR3 sequence: CASSLGQAEAFF. CDR3 in DNA: TGTGCCAGCAGTCTTGGACAGGCCGAAGCTTTCTTT.

V gene TRBV20-1 combines with J gene TRBJ1-6, with D perhaps TRBD1 (5 bases). The ends were cut back, 3 bases at V and 3 bases at J, with 12 bases in the middle. CDR1 and CDR2 from the germline V gene are DFQATT and SNEGSKA (reference sequence). The CDR3 length is 15 residues. CDR3 nucleotide sequence: TGCAGTGCTAGTCCCCGGGGGGTCTATAATTCACCCCTCCACTTT. Amino acid sequence: CSASPRGVYNSPLHF.

V and J are TRBV9 and TRBJ2-7, with D perhaps matching TRBD1 (6 bases). The length of the CDR3 is 15 residues. V lost 0 bases and J 4 bases, leaving 14 bases between the germline ends. CDR1 and CDR2 (germline): SGDLS, YYNGEE. Written as DNA, the CDR3 is TGTGCCAGCAGCGTAGACCAGGGGTGGCTATACGAGCAGTACTTC. As protein: CASSVDQGWLYEQYF.